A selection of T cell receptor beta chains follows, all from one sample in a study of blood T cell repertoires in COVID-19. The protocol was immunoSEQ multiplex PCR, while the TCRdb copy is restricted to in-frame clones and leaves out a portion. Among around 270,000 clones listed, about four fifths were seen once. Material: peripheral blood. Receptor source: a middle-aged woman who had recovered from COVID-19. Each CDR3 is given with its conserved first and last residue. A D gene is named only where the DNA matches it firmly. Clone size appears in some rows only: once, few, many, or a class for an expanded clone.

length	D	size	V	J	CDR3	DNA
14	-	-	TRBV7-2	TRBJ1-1	CASSFYRERTEAFF	TGTGCCAGCAGCTTTTACAGGGAAAGGACTGAAGCTTTCTTT
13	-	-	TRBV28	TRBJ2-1	CASIKQGTDEQFF	TGTGCCAGCATCAAGCAGGGGACCGATGAGCAGTTCTTC
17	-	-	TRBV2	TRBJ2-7	CASSEWGPSQQVHEQYF	TGTGCCAGCAGTGAGTGGGGCCCATCCCAACAGGTCCACGAGCAGTACTTC
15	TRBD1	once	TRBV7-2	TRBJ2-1	CASSPQGSSYNEQFF	TGTGCCAGCAGCCCACAGGGGAGCTCCTACAATGAGCAGTTCTTC
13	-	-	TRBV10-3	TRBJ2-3	CATHLEPVDTQYF	TGTGCCACACACCTAGAGCCGGTAGATACGCAGTATTTT
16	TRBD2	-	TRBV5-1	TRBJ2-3	CASSLGASGSTDTQYF	TGCGCCAGCAGCTTGGGGGCTAGCGGGAGCACAGATACGCAGTATTTT
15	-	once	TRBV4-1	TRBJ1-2	CASRVLTGSNYGYTF	TGCGCCAGCCGAGTCCTGACAGGTTCTAACTATGGCTACACCTTC
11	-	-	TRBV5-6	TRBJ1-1	CASSIDSEAFF	TGTGCCAGCAGCATTGACAGTGAAGCTTTCTTT
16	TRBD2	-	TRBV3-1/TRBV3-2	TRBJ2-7	CASSQGLAGGPVEQYF	TGTGCCAGCAGCCAAGGACTAGCGGGGGGACCTGTTGAGCAGTACTTC
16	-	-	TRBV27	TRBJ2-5	CASSSWSQARGETQYF	TGTGCCAGCAGTTCCTGGAGCCAGGCGCGGGGAGAGACCCAGTACTTC